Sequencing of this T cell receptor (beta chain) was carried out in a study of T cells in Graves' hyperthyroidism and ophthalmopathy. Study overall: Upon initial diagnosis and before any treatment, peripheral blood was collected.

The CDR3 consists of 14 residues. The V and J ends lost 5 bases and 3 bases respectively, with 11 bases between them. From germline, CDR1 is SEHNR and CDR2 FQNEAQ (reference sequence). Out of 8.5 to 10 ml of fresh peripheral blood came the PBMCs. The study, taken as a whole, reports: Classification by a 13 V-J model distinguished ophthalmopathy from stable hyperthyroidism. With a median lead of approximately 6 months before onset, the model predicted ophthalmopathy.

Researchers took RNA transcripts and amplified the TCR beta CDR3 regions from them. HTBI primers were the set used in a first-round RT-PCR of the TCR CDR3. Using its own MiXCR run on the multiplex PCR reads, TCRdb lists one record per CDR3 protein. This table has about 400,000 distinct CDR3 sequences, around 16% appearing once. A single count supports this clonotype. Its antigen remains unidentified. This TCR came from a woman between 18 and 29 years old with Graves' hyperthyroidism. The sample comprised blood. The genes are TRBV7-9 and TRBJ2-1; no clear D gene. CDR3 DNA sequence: TGTGCCAGCAGCCCACCAGGAGTCTACAATGAGCAGTTCTTC. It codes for CASSPPGVYNEQFF.